The clone carrying this T cell receptor beta chain appeared many times. The sample is drawn from a study of regulatory T cells in long-lasting Graves disease. Unmatched junction bases numbered 4, after V lost 3 bases and J lost 9 bases. The length of the CDR3 is 14 residues. Germline values: CDR1 SGHAT, CDR2 FQDESV (reference sequence). Library construction for TCR beta used iRepertoire HTBI primers and Arm-PCR of CDR3 regions. MiXCR was run by TCRdb on the multiplex PCR reads, yielding one entry per CDR3 protein. The sample carries about 220,000 distinct CDR3 sequences, roughly a fifth recorded once. The time point here: newly diagnosed GD, antithyroid drugs for less than 3 months. PBMC-derived RNA was used for the TCR library. These sequences were also reported in another study, on T cells in Graves' hyperthyroidism and ophthalmopathy.

The input for sequencing was peripheral blood mononuclear cells (PBMCs), taken at new diagnosis, from a patient treated with antithyroid drugs. The clonotype originates from a woman aged 25 to 39 with Graves disease. J is TRBJ2-1 and V is TRBV11-1, with TRBD2 matching 11 bases. CDR3 sequence: CASSFGLAGGEQFF. In DNA, the CDR3 is TGTGCCAGCAGCTTCGGGCTAGCGGGGGGTGAGCAGTTCTTC.